This is a list of T cell receptor beta chains from one sample in a study of tumor-infiltrating lymphocytes in primary liver carcinoma. One entry per CDR3 protein results from TCRdb running MiXCR on the multiplex PCR reads. The data contain 70,000 to 75,000 distinct CDR3 sequences, 60% to 75% of them singletons. Sequenced input: liver tumor tissue from sampling region 4. These receptors all come from a man aged 35-49 years with primary liver carcinoma and hepatitis B virus infection. Both conserved end residues are part of each CDR3. D genes are given only for firm matches. The listing skips clone size in some rows; elsewhere it reads once, few, many or a size class.

size	D	V	J	CDR3	DNA
NA	NA	TRBV29-1	TRBJ2-2	CSDLGLLGTAKTGGLFF	TGCAGCGACCTTGGCCTCCTCGGGACAGCGAAAACCGGGGGGCTGTTTTTT
many	TRBD1	TRBV7-8	TRBJ1-3	CASWDSHYSGNTIYF	TGTGCCAGCTGGGACAGTCACTACTCTGGAAACACCATATATTTT
NA	NA	TRBV4-2	TRBJ2-2	CASSQELGNTVELFF	TGTGCCAGCAGCCAAGAGCTGGGAAACACCGTGGAGCTATTTTTC
NA	NA	TRBV11-2	TRBJ2-5	CASSLTWTVQETHYF	TGCGCCAGCAGCCTGACCTGGACAGTTCAAGAGACCCATTACTTC
once	NA	TRBV11-2	TRBJ2-3	CAGGARESGDTQYF	TGTGCCGGCGGGGCACGGGAGTCCGGAGATACGCAGTATTTT
many	NA	TRBV6-1	TRBJ1-1	CASIRNTEAFF	TGTGCCAGCATTCGAAACACGGAAGCTTTCTTT
NA	NA	TRBV6-1	TRBJ1-5	CSRNETTPDSNQPQHF	TGTTCCAGGAATGAAACTACACCCGATAGCAATCAGCCCCAGCATTTT
NA	NA	TRBV19	TRBJ1-1	CASTPRAADTEAFF	TGTGCCAGTACCCCCCGGGCGGCGGACACTGAAGCTTTCTTT
once	NA	TRBV6-1	TRBJ2-6	CASTVDWGSSGADVLTF	TGTGCCAGCACTGTCGATTGGGGAAGCTCTGGAGCCGACGTCCTGACTTTC
many	NA	TRBV7-9	TRBJ1-4	CASSLSSVNEKLFF	TGTGCCAGCAGCTTGTCCAGTGTAAATGAAAAACTGTTTTTT
NA	NA	TRBV11-2	TRBJ2-1	CASSSAACGNKQFF	TGCGCCAGCAGCTCCGCTGCATGCGGTAATAAGCAGTTCTTC
NA	NA	TRBV6-6	TRBJ1-1	CASSTDGANTEAFF	TGTGCCAGCAGTACCGATGGGGCGAACACTGAAGCTTTCTTT
NA	TRBD2	TRBV11-2	TRBJ2-3	CASPPTSGSTDTQYF	TGTGCCAGCCCCCCGACTAGCGGCAGCACAGATACGCAGTATTTT
NA	NA	TRBV6-5	TRBJ2-1	CASSPLANYNEQLF	TGTGCCAGCAGTCCCCTTGCGAATTACAATGAGCAGTTGTTC
NA	TRBD2	TRBV11-2	TRBJ2-7	CASNQYSGGDYEQYF	TGTGCCAGTAACCAATATTCGGGAGGGGACTACGAGCAGTACTTC
once	TRBD1	TRBV4-1	TRBJ2-7	CASSQERDRRYEQHF	TGCGCCAGCAGCCAAGAACGGGACAGGCGCTACGAGCAACACTTC